What follows describes a single T cell receptor (beta chain). The time point is: blood at routine non-recurrence follow-up after resection. Whole RNA from tumor, nontumor lung or frozen PBMC was sequenced unsorted. These data originate in a study of spatial heterogeneity in lung cancer. Turning to the study itself: Sequencing was performed on follow-up PBMC samples when available, collected at a median of around two years after resection.

CDR1 is SQVTM, CDR2 ANQGSEA, per germline. Trimming pared 6 bases from V and 4 bases from J, leaving 15 bases between. There are 13 residues in the CDR3. TCRdb ran MiXCR on the 5' RACE reads and lists one entry per CDR3 protein. The table includes some 120,000 distinct CDR3 sequences, approximately 12% detected once. The input for sequencing was PBMCs, taken at follow-up. The V call is TRBV29-1, the J call TRBJ1-2; possibly TRBD1 for D (5 bases). The origin of this receptor is a male donor with early-stage non-small cell lung cancer. CDR3 region: CSVAQGVGYGYTF. CDR3 nucleotides: TGCAGCGTGGCCCAGGGAGTAGGCTATGGCTACACCTTC.